This T cell receptor beta chain originates from a study of T cells in localized non-small cell lung cancer. Study results and caveats: It was uninvolved adjacent lung that showed the highest T cell clonality, exceeding tumor. Median 57 top-100 tumor clones were shared with paired adjacent lung.

Repertoires were generated with immunoSEQ multiplex PCR, while TCRdb's copy carries only in-frame clones and drops some. The data hold thousands of clones, with approximately 34% observed a single time. This clone is medium-sized (0.01 to 0.1%) by share. Antigen specificity is unknown. Different DNA sequences within this sample yield the same CDR3. The CDR3 extends over 15 amino acids. The germline gives CDR1 ENHRY, CDR2 SYGVKD. The germline V and J ends were trimmed by 0 bases and 3 bases, with 12 bases remaining between them. The chain employs TRBV10-3 and TRBJ2-7; D perhaps matches TRBD2 (6 bases). The sample consisted of lung tumor tissue, taken before any cancer treatment. This TCR derives from a male donor aged 60 or over with stage I squamous cell lung carcinoma. CDR3 amino acids: CAISESGDFRYEQYF. The CDR3 bases are TGTGCCATCAGTGAGTCGGGGGACTTCCGCTACGAGCAGTACTTC.